This T cell receptor (beta chain) came from a study of PD-1 blockade in classical Hodgkin lymphoma. Data came from immunoSEQ multiplex PCR; TCRdb stores just in-frame clones and leaves some out. The top ten hold about 12% of the sample, which has under 70,000 clones, about 91% seen once. Germline lookup yields CDR1 SNHLY and CDR2 FYNNEI. The V end lost 6 bases, the J end lost 2 bases, and 16 bases lay between the germline ends. The CDR3 extends over 15 amino acids. A few counts support this clone. Each patient's relapse followed autologous stem cell transplantation, and brentuximab vedotin exposure varied.

The sequencing here drew on peripheral blood mononuclear cells (PBMCs), taken at baseline. The chain couples TRBV2 to TRBJ1-2, with a possible D match to TRBD1 (5 bases). This TCR derives from a human donor with classical Hodgkin lymphoma. Written as DNA, the CDR3 is TGTGCCAGCAGGCTCCGGGACTCCAGCAACTATGGCTACACCTTC. Its translation is CASRLRDSSNYGYTF. The entire variable domain, with the rest obtained from reference TRBV2 and TRBJ1-2, is as follows: EPEVTQTPSHQVTQMGQEVILRCVPISNHLYFYWYRQILGQKVEFLVSFYNNEISEKSEIFDDQFSVERPDGSNFTLKIRSTKLEDSAMYFCASRLRDSSNYGYTFGSGTRLTVV.